One and the same sample provided the 10 T cell receptor beta chains below, sequenced in a study of T cell changes during pregnancy in multiple sclerosis. The assay was immunoSEQ multiplex PCR, and TCRdb's table has in-frame clones only and misses some. Of 35,000 to 45,000 clones in the sample, around 90% were seen once. Sequences were derived from CD4+ T cells from peripheral blood mononuclear cells, sampled in the third trimester of pregnancy. Source of these receptors: a female donor with multiple sclerosis, enrolled in a pregnancy study.

The V call is TRBV7-9, the J call TRBJ2-1; TRBD2 aligns across 8 bases. The J segment lost 6 bases and the V segment lost 6 bases, leaving 7 bases of the junction unmatched. Germline V gene data show CDR1 as SEHNR and CDR2 as FQNEAQ (reference sequence). This CDR3 spans 14 amino acids. DNA of the CDR3: TGTGCCAGCAGTAAGCGGGAGAGGGGCAATGAGCAGTTCTTC. Translation: CASSKRERGNEQFF.

This clone was picked up a small number of times. The chain has TRBV5-1 and TRBJ2-3; TRBD2 matches at 8 bases. This CDR3 comprises 14 residues. V trimming: 4 bases; J trimming: 10 bases; junction bases outside the gene matches: 11. The germline V gene encodes CDR1 SGHRS and CDR2 YFSETQ. CDR3 region: CASSLGESGSAQYF. The CDR3 nucleotides are TGCGCCAGCAGCCTTGGGGAAAGCGGGAGTGCGCAGTATTTT.

The chain joins TRBV28 to TRBJ1-5; 9 bases fit TRBD1. The CDR3 totals 14 residues. The V gene's germline CDR1 is MDHEN and CDR2 SYDVKM. Germline trimming cut 8 bases from V and 5 bases from J; bases unmatched to any gene: 7. The chain's CDR3 is CASYRGRGDQPQHF. The CDR3 DNA reads as TGTGCCAGCTACAGGGGGCGGGGTGATCAGCCCCAGCATTTT. Full variable domain (rest looked up from reference TRBV28 and TRBJ1-5): DVKVTQSSRYLVKRTGEKVFLECVQDMDHENMFWYRQDPGLGLRLIYFSYDVKMKEKGDIPEGYSVSREKKERFSLILESASTNQTSMYLCASYRGRGDQPQHFGDGTRLSIL.

V is TRBV19 and J is TRBJ1-5, with 8 bases matching TRBD1. J was trimmed by 6 bases and V by 3 bases; bases with no gene match: 4. The CDR3 is 14 amino acids. CDR1 LNHDA and CDR2 SQIVND come from the germline V gene (reference sequence). The CDR3 sequence: CASSMTGVLQPQHF. DNA of the CDR3: TGTGCCAGTAGTATGACAGGGGTCCTTCAGCCCCAGCATTTT.

This chain links TRBV2 with TRBJ2-4, with D tentatively TRBD2 (7 bases). CDR1 and CDR2 (germline): SNHLY, FYNNEI. The CDR3 totals 19 residues. V was shortened by 5 bases and J by 1 base, with 24 bases between the two germline ends. The CDR3: CASSSGAIGREGAKNIQYF. The DNA of the CDR3 is TGTGCCAGCAGTTCAGGGGCCATTGGTAGGGAGGGGGCCAAAAACATTCAGTACTTC.

The chain has TRBV6-5 and TRBJ1-5; D uncertain. V was shortened by 7 bases and J by 0 bases, with 10 bases between the two germline ends. This CDR3 spans 14 amino acids. Germline values: CDR1 MNHEY, CDR2 SVGAGI. CDR3 in amino acids: CASKRVDSNQPQHF. The CDR3 DNA reads as TGTGCCAGCAAGAGGGTGGATAGCAATCAGCCCCAGCATTTT.

This clone was recorded once. The rearrangement joins TRBV28 to TRBJ2-7; 7 nucleotides line up with TRBD1. This CDR3 spans 13 amino acids. Germline values: CDR1 MDHEN, CDR2 SYDVKM. V was clipped by 7 bases and J by 0 bases; unmatched bases: 3. CDR3 coding DNA: TGTGCCAGCACCGGGACAGTCTCCTACGAGCAGTACTTC. Residues: CASTGTVSYEQYF.

This rearrangement joins TRBV27 to TRBJ2-7; 10 positions match TRBD1. V lost 3 bases, J lost 4 bases, and 6 bases stayed unmatched. The germline V gene has CDR1 MNHEY and CDR2 SMNVEV (reference sequence). The CDR3 is made up of 15 amino acids. The CDR3 here is CASSFSGTGEYEQYF. The CDR3 DNA sequence: TGTGCCAGCAGTTTCTCCGGGACAGGGGAATACGAGCAGTACTTC.

The chain recombines TRBV28 with TRBJ1-2; D not resolved. The CDR3 is 13 amino acids. Trimming took 6 bases from V and 7 from J, leaving 15 bases between them. The V gene's germline CDR1 is MDHEN and CDR2 SYDVKM. CDR3 coding DNA: TGTGCCAGCAGCATTAACCCTCAACTTGGCTACACCTTC. It yields the protein CASSINPQLGYTF.

The chain joins TRBV7-2 to TRBJ1-1; a weak D match, TRBD1 (5 bases). V lost 5 bases and J lost 1, with 14 bases in between. There are 15 residues in the CDR3. From germline, CDR1 is SGHTA and CDR2 FQGNSA. The CDR3 sequence is CASSLTGLRNTEAFF. CDR3 DNA sequence: TGTGCCAGCAGCCTTACGGGACTTAGGAACACTGAAGCTTTCTTT.